This TCR beta chain was retrieved from a study of glioma-infiltrating T cells after dendritic cell vaccination. Study-level findings and limits: Longer survival after dendritic cell vaccination followed higher pretreatment TIL content.

Per the germline V gene, CDR1 is SGHAT and CDR2 is FQNNGV. The CDR3 is 15 residues long. Trimming shortened V by 1 base and J by 4 bases, and 14 bases separated the two germline ends. Notes on this clone: Its antigen remains unknown.

The PCR used 60 V beta and 13 J beta primers. Sequenced by immunoSEQ multiplex PCR; TCRdb stores in-frame clones only, minus some. Of about 67,000 clones in the sample, about 86% were seen once. The chain couples TRBV11-2 to TRBJ2-7; maybe TRBD2 (6 bases). The sequencing here drew on blood, taken before dendritic cell vaccination. The receptor was derived from a human donor with glioblastoma. CDR3 bases: TGTGCCAGCAGCTTAGTGCGGGGCAGCGTTTACGAGCAGTACTTC. It translates to CASSLVRGSVYEQYF.